This TCR beta chain is drawn from a study of blood T cell repertoires in COVID-19. Here immunoSEQ multiplex PCR was the method, and the copy in TCRdb shows in-frame clones only, minus some. Of about 400,000 clones detected, roughly 91% appear once; the ten largest clones hold around 1.7%. Cohort assignment relied on participant-reported clinical history. Trimming at V came to 2 bases and at J to 4 bases, leaving 2 bases not matched to a gene. This CDR3 contains 13 residues. Germline-derived CDR1 and CDR2 are SQVTM and ANQGSEA. This TCR was sampled from a woman in her twenties or thirties who had recovered from COVID-19. The source material was PBMCs or T cells enriched from blood (not recorded which). V is TRBV29-1 and J is TRBJ1-2, with 9 bases matching TRBD1. CDR3 bases: TGCAGCGTTGAAACAGGGGGCAGCTATGGCTACACCTTC. This gives the protein CSVETGGSYGYTF. Based on the CDR3 plus reference TRBV29-1 and TRBJ1-2, the full variable domain is SAVISQKPSRDICQRGTSLTIQCQVDSQVTMMFWYRQQPGQSLTLIATANQGSEATYESGFVIDKFPISRPNLTFSTLTVSNMSPEDSSIYLCSVETGGSYGYTFGSGTRLTVV.